One and the same sample provided the 21 T cell receptor beta chains below, sequenced in a study of blood T cell repertoires in COVID-19. Clones were read by immunoSEQ multiplex PCR, and TCRdb kept only the in-frame ones, dropping some. The sample lists around 110,000 clones; around four fifths were seen once. Sequencing was performed on peripheral blood. These receptors came from a man in his thirties or forties with acute or convalescent COVID-19.

The table lists this clone with a count of one. The chain couples TRBV7-9 to TRBJ2-7, with D possibly being TRBD1 (6 bases). The CDR3 runs 13 residues. Trimming stripped 5 bases from V and 4 bases from J, with 12 bases between. Germline values: CDR1 SEHNR, CDR2 FQNEAQ (reference sequence). CDR3 in amino acids: CASSPPGVYEQYF. In DNA form, the CDR3 reads TGTGCCAGCAGCCCCCCAGGGGTTTACGAGCAGTACTTC.

A note on this clone: Germline and junction disagree at one end, which may indicate a read error. The V call is TRBV30, the J call TRBJ2-3, with 8 bases identical to TRBD1. The CDR3 consists of 13 residues. Germline V CDR1 and CDR2: GTSNPN, SVGIG (reference sequence). Written as DNA, the CDR3 is TGTGCCTGGAGTGTACTCGGGACAGGAGACAAGAATTTT. Protein: CAWSVLGTGDKNF. The variable domain in full, completed from reference TRBV30 and TRBJ2-3, reads SQTIHQWPATLVQPVGSPLSLECTVEGTSNPNLYWYRQAAGRGLQLLFYSVGIGQISSEVPQNLSASRPQDRQFILSSKKLLLSDSGFYLCAWSVLGTGDKNFGPGTRLTVL.

The V gene is TRBV5-1, the J gene TRBJ2-4, with 14 nucleotides matching TRBD2. The CDR3 covers 18 residues. Germline V lookup: CDR1 SGHRS, CDR2 YFSETQ. Germline trimming cut 4 bases from V and 7 bases from J; bases unmatched to any gene: 13. DNA for the CDR3: TGCGCCAGCAGCCTGGGGACTAGCGGGGGCCCTCGGGGGAACATTCAGTACTTC. It encodes CASSLGTSGGPRGNIQYF.

The rearrangement joins TRBV11-3 to TRBJ2-1; 12 nucleotides align to TRBD2. The germline gives CDR1 SGHNT, CDR2 YENEEA. The CDR3 totals 19 residues. Trimming removed 1 base from V and 0 bases from J; junction bases left unmatched: 7. The CDR3 spells CASSLGLTSGGNSYNEQFF. The CDR3, as DNA: TGTGCCAGCAGCTTAGGGTTAACTAGCGGGGGGAACTCCTACAATGAGCAGTTCTTC.

The chain uses TRBV13 and TRBJ1-6; the D gene is possibly TRBD1 (5 bases). Germline values: CDR1 PRHDT, CDR2 FYEKMQ (reference sequence). This CDR3 has 14 residues. V lost 3 bases, J lost 9 bases, and 12 bases lay in between. CDR3 DNA sequence: TGTGCCAGCAGCTTGGGGACTGCTTCTTCACCCCTCCACTTT. This sequence encodes CASSLGTASSPLHF.

This clone was found once. This chain links TRBV11-2 with TRBJ2-1, with D possibly TRBD2 on 6 matching bases. Per the germline V gene, CDR1 is SGHAT and CDR2 is FQNNGV. This CDR3 contains 15 residues. V dropped 9 bases and J dropped 3 bases, with 18 bases sitting between them. CDR3 region: CASRAMGGNYNEQFF. DNA for the CDR3: TGTGCCAGTAGAGCCATGGGCGGGAACTACAATGAGCAGTTCTTC.

CDR3 loop: CASSMGGYPEAFF. The CDR3 region has the DNA TGTGCCAGTAGTATGGGAGGGTACCCTGAAGCTTTCTTT. The chain links TRBV19 to TRBJ1-1; D remains ambiguous. V was trimmed by 3 bases and J by 6 bases, leaving 11 bases between them. The CDR3 runs 13 residues. Germline V gives CDR1 LNHDA, CDR2 SQIVND (reference sequence). The whole variable domain, filled in from reference TRBV19 and TRBJ1-1, reads DGGITQSPKYLFRKEGQNVTLSCEQNLNHDAMYWYRQDPGQGLRLIYYSQIVNDFQKGDIAEGYSVSREKKESFPLTVTSAQKNPTAFYLCASSMGGYPEAFFGQGTRLTVV.

The gene calls are TRBV5-8 and TRBJ1-5; TRBD1 might be the D (5 bases). The CDR3 covers 14 residues. CDR1 SGHTS and CDR2 YDEGEE come from the germline V gene. V was cut by 2 bases and J by 4 bases, with 10 bases left in between. The CDR3 loop reads CASSFLTDNQPQHF. As DNA, the CDR3 is TGTGCCAGCAGCTTTTTGACAGATAATCAGCCCCAGCATTTT. Full variable domain (outside the CDR3, taken from reference TRBV5-8 and TRBJ1-5): EAGVTQSPTHLIKTRGQQATLRCSPISGHTSVYWYQQALGLGLQFLLWYDEGEERNRGNFPPRFSGRQFPNYSSELNVNALELEDSALYLCASSFLTDNQPQHFGDGTRLSIL.

The gene calls are TRBV7-9 and TRBJ2-1; D gene unclear. Germline V gives CDR1 SEHNR, CDR2 FQNEAQ (reference sequence). The length of the CDR3 is 10 residues. V gave up 8 bases and J gave up 7 bases, with 6 bases separating them. CDR3 region: CASAKNEQFF. The CDR3 DNA reads as TGTGCCAGCGCTAAAAATGAGCAGTTCTTC.

The CDR3 here is CASSLGRNTGELFF. CDR3 nucleotide sequence: TGTGCCAGCAGCTTAGGCAGGAACACCGGGGAGCTGTTTTTT. The rearrangement uses TRBV11-3 and TRBJ2-2, with D unclear. The CDR3 is 14 residues long. Trimming took 1 base from V and 1 from J, leaving 4 bases between them. Germline V gene sequence: CDR1 SGHNT, CDR2 YENEEA.

This sequence joins TRBV7-2 and TRBJ2-1, with 8 nucleotides matching TRBD1. The J segment lost 5 bases and the V segment lost 5 bases, leaving 11 bases of the junction unmatched. The CDR3 consists of 16 residues. Germline loops: CDR1 SGHTA, CDR2 FQGNSA. The CDR3 bases are TGTGCCAGCAGCCACCCCTCAGGGGGCGTAGACAATGAGCAGTTCTTC. It is translated as CASSHPSGGVDNEQFF.

The rearrangement joins TRBV7-2 to TRBJ2-3; TRBD2 matches at 12 bases. This CDR3 is 15 amino acids long. Trimming cost V 4 bases and J 6 bases; bases outside gene matches: 5. Germline CDR1 SGHTA, CDR2 FQGNSA. The CDR3 coding sequence is TGTGCCAGCAGCTCGACTAGCGGGAGTGCTGATACGCAGTATTTT. Its translation: CASSSTSGSADTQYF.

This clone was seen just once. The chain links TRBV27 to TRBJ2-1; D may be TRBD2 (8 bases). With 6 bases removed from V and 4 bases from J, the gap between germline ends came to 16 bases. The CDR3 sequence is 15 residues long. Germline assignment: CDR1 MNHEY and CDR2 SMNVEV (reference sequence). CDR3 coding DNA: TGTGCCAGCAGCCGGGAGGGGACAGCTTACAATGAGCAGTTCTTC. This sequence encodes CASSREGTAYNEQFF.

The rearrangement links TRBV5-5 to TRBJ1-2; D uncertain. Germline V gene lookup returns CDR1 SGHKS and CDR2 YYEKEE (reference sequence). The CDR3 totals 14 residues. Deletions cut 2 bases from V and 0 bases from J, with 8 bases between. CDR3 DNA: TGTGCCAGCAGCTTCCAGGAAGCTAACTATGGCTACACCTTC. Amino acids: CASSFQEANYGYTF. Full variable domain (rest looked up from reference TRBV5-5 and TRBJ1-2): DAGVTQSPTHLIKTRGQQVTLRCSPISGHKSVSWYQQVLGQGPQFIFQYYEKEERGRGNFPDRFSARQFPNYSSELNVNALLLGDSALYLCASSFQEANYGYTFGSGTRLTVV.

The rearrangement uses TRBV12-5 and TRBJ2-3; 7 bases match TRBD1. Germline V gene lookup returns CDR1 LGHNT and CDR2 FRNRAP. The CDR3 spans 16 residues. J was trimmed by 3 bases and V by 1 base; bases with no gene match: 7. CDR3 bases: TGTGCTAGTGGTTTGGCGACAGGGTTGCTTACAGATACGCAGTATTTT. It encodes CASGLATGLLTDTQYF. The full variable domain, its missing parts supplied by reference TRBV12-5 and TRBJ2-3, is DARVTQTPRHKVTEMGQEVTMRCQPILGHNTVFWYRQTMMQGLELLAYFRNRAPLDDSGMPKDRFSAEMPDATLATLKIQPSEPRDSAVYFCASGLATGLLTDTQYFGPGTRLTVL.

In its sample, this clone was seen a few times. The chain links TRBV6-5 to TRBJ2-1, with a possible D match to TRBD2 (6 bases). Germline lookup yields CDR1 MNHEY and CDR2 SVGAGI. V dropped 8 bases and J dropped 4 bases, with 15 bases sitting between them. The CDR3 is made up of 14 amino acids. This CDR3 reads CASCEWGVYNEQFF. CDR3 DNA: TGTGCCAGCTGCGAATGGGGGGTTTACAATGAGCAGTTCTTC.

J is TRBJ1-2 and V is TRBV20-1; D not certain. Deletions cut 3 bases from V and 0 bases from J, with 14 bases between. CDR3 length equals 15 residues. Per the germline V gene, CDR1 is DFQATT and CDR2 is SNEGSKA (reference sequence). This chain's CDR3 is CSASNVVNSNYGYTF. In DNA, the CDR3 is TGCAGTGCTAGTAACGTGGTTAACTCTAACTATGGCTACACCTTC.

This clone was seen at least ten times. This chain uses TRBV19 with TRBJ2-1; weak D call: TRBD2 (6 bases). The CDR3 covers 14 residues. Looked up from germline, CDR1 is LNHDA and CDR2 is SQIVND (reference sequence). V was trimmed by 1 base and J by 8 bases, leaving 12 bases between them. CDR3 residues: CASSIVRGIDEQFF. In DNA, the CDR3 is TGTGCCAGTAGTATAGTCCGGGGGATTGATGAGCAGTTCTTC.

The chain recombines TRBV29-1 with TRBJ1-2, with TRBD1 as a possible D gene (5 bases). Germline CDR1 reads SQVTM; CDR2 reads ANQGSEA. The CDR3 length is 13 residues. Trimming pared 6 bases from V and 0 bases from J, leaving 11 bases between. Here the CDR3 reads CSVLKTANYGYTF. For the CDR3, the DNA is TGCAGCGTCCTAAAGACAGCTAACTATGGCTACACCTTC.

The chain uses TRBV3-1 (or the pseudogene TRBV3-2) and TRBJ2-2; perhaps TRBD2 as D (5 bases). Germline loops: CDR1 LGHDT, CDR2 YNNKEL (reference sequence). Trimming shortened V by 4 bases and J by 9 bases, and 12 bases separated the two germline ends. This CDR3 has 13 amino acids. CDR3 sequence reads: CASSLLGVRELFF. The CDR3 DNA reads TGTGCCAGCAGCCTCCTCGGGGTTCGGGAGCTGTTTTTT.

The chain uses TRBV29-1 and TRBJ1-2, with TRBD1 as a possible D gene (5 bases). The V gene's germline CDR1 is SQVTM and CDR2 ANQGSEA. The CDR3 length is 13 residues. V lost 3 bases and J 3 bases, leaving 11 bases between the germline ends. The CDR3 DNA is TGCAGCGTTGACTCACGACAGCACTATGGCTACACCTTC. Encoded protein: CSVDSRQHYGYTF.